The T cell receptor beta chain under discussion was sequenced for a study of early T cells in non-severe SARS-CoV-2 infection. Study details: RNA in bulk from unsorted whole blood was sequenced, and chains were unpaired.

Individual cDNA molecules were tagged with unique molecular identifiers, the study reported. TCRdb re-called the 5' RACE reads through MiXCR, storing one row per CDR3 protein. The repertoire consists of about 39,000 distinct CDR3 sequences, with roughly 5% occurring once and the leading ten covering around 4.5%. Germline values: CDR1 SGHTA, CDR2 FQGNSA. CDR3 length: 15 amino acids. V lost 1 base, J lost 2 bases, and 9 bases lay in between. V and J are TRBV7-2 and TRBJ2-1, with no clear D. The source material was whole blood. The source of this sequence is an adult who was a healthcare worker with PCR-confirmed SARS-CoV-2 infection or an uninfected control (not recorded which). CDR3 in amino acids: CASSLGPGPYNEQFF. CDR3 in DNA: TGTGCCAGCAGCTTAGGTCCAGGCCCCTACAATGAGCAGTTCTTC.